This T cell receptor (beta chain) came from a study of T cells in tuberculosis. Overall study: Sequenced TCRs come from CD1B-GMM tetramer-binding T cells. Findings of the study overall: Smaller distances to GMM-specific TCRs suggested their expansion in active tuberculosis.

On average about 100,000 T cells per donor were immunosequenced. With respect to this clone: Its antigen remains unknown.

Libraries were prepared by immunoSEQ multiplex PCR; TCRdb keeps only in-frame clonotypes and omits some of them. The profile shows 30,000 to 45,000 clones, 90% to 95% of them singletons. Sequenced: PBMCs. The clonotype originates from a donor between 10 and 29 years old with latent tuberculosis or without tuberculosis infection. Some clones in this sample may be carry-over from other donors' samples.

The DNA of the CDR3 is TGTGCCAGCAGCCCGCGTGCGGGGGCATGGAATCAGCCCCAGCATTTT. Translation gives CASSPRAGAWNQPQHF. This sequence joins TRBV13 and TRBJ1-5, with a weak D call TRBD1 (6 bases). With 5 bases removed from V and 4 bases from J, the gap between germline ends came to 18 bases. CDR3 length: 16 amino acids. CDR1 is PRHDT, CDR2 FYEKMQ, per germline (reference sequence).